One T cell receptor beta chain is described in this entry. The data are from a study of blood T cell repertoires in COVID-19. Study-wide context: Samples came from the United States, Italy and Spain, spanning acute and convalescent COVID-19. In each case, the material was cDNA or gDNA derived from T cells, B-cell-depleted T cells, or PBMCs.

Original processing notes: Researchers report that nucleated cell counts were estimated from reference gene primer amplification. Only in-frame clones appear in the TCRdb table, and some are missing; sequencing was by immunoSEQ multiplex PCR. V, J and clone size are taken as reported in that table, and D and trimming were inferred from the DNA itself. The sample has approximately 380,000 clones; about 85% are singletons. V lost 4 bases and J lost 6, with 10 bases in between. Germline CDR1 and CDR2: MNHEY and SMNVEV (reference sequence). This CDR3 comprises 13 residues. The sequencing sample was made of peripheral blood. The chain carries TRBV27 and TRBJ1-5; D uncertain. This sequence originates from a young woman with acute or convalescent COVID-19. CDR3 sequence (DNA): TGTGCCAGCAGTTGGGAGGGTGGTCAGCCCCAGCATTTT. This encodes CASSWEGGQPQHF.